The source of this TCR beta chain is a study of blood T cell repertoires in COVID-19. Study-level background: The United States, Italy and Spain provided the acute and convalescent COVID-19 samples. Sample material is recorded as cDNA or gDNA derived from T cells, B-cell-depleted T cells, or PBMCs.

There are 16 residues in the CDR3. Germline assignment: CDR1 MNHNS and CDR2 SASEGT. Between the trimmed V and J ends, which lost 0 bases and 1 base, there was a span of 11 bases. In the authors' methods: Using reference gene primer amplification, nucleated cell counts were estimated. Produced via immunoSEQ multiplex PCR; TCRdb's table is partial and in-frame only. Clone size and the V and J calls come from that table; the DNA yielded D and trimming. The sample has some 240,000 clones, more than 70% seen once. This clone appeared a few times. This receptor was identified in a human donor in a cohort sampled during active COVID-19. The chain uses TRBV6-1 and TRBJ2-3; D perhaps matches TRBD1 (6 bases). Sequencing was performed on peripheral blood. The CDR3 DNA reads TGTGCCAGCAGTGAAGCAGCCAGGGGCCGCACAGATACGCAGTATTTT. It encodes CASSEAARGRTDTQYF.